The 16 T cell receptor beta chains below come from one sample, sequenced in a study of T cells in women clearing cervical HPV infection (dated by TCRdb to 2017 to 2018). Libraries were prepared through the immunoSEQ multiplex PCR assay. TCRdb obtained this table from immuneACCESS and retained in-frame rearrangements with V and J assigned. These tables miss some clones; where compared with another copy, unresolved V genes account for less than half of the shortfall, and the remainder is unexplained. The table for this sample lists 25,000 to 35,000 clones. The leading ten clones occupy about a sixth of the sample. Sample: blood buffy coat. All receptors derive from a woman between 18 and 75 years old with a cervical HPV16 infection that either progressed to CIN3+ or cleared (not recorded which).

Here the CDR3 reads CAWRGGQGGGYTF. The sequenced CDR3 bases are TGTGCCTGGAGAGGGGGACAGGGAGGTGGC. V usage is TRBV30 and J usage is TRBJ1-2; the match to TRBD1 covers 9 bases. With the read ending 3 residues before the CDR3 end, the germline J gene is used to fill in that end. After removal of 3 bases from V and 7 bases from J, the junction contained 6 bases not matched to a gene. CDR3 length: 13 residues. Germline-derived CDR1 and CDR2 are GTSNPN and SVGIG (reference sequence).

Notes on this clone: The sequenced fragment ends 3 residues before the CDR3 boundary, so the rest is inferred from the germline J gene. This chain connects TRBV30 to TRBJ2-4, with 12 bases aligning to TRBD1. CDR3 size: 14 residues. Germline CDR1 is GTSNPN and CDR2 is SVGIG (reference sequence). The CDR3 reads CAWSVGQGARGQYF. The covered CDR3 bases are TGTGCCTGGAGTGTGGGACAGGGGGCAAGGGGT.

Remarks on this clone: The DNA ends 3 residues before the CDR3 does, and the rest of the CDR3 is filled in from the germline J gene. The V call is TRBV14, the J call TRBJ2-2, with 10 bases fitting TRBD1. Germline lookup yields CDR1 SGHDN and CDR2 FVKESK. CDR3 length equals 14 residues. Here the CDR3 reads CASSPRTGGSPLFF. Partial CDR3 DNA: TGTGCCAGCAGCCCCCGGACAGGGGGTTCACCG. Drawing the rest from reference TRBV14 and TRBJ2-2, the complete variable domain is EAGVTQFPSHSVIEKGQTVTLRCDPISGHDNLYWYRRVMGKEIKFLLHFVKESKQDESGMPNNRFLAERTGGTYSTLKVQPAELEDSGVYFCASSPRTGGSPLFFGEGSRLTVL.

As for this clone: The read gets to within 3 residues of the CDR3 end, and the germline J gene fills in the rest. The rearrangement uses TRBV18 and TRBJ2-2, with TRBD2 matching over 13 bases. Germline lookup yields CDR1 KGHSH and CDR2 LQKENI. Trimming took 1 base from V and 5 from J; bases not matched to a gene: 1. The CDR3 sequence is 16 residues long. The CDR3 sequence: CASSPQTSGRTGELFF. Incomplete CDR3 DNA: TGTGCCAGCTCACCACAGACTAGCGGGAGGACCGGGGAG.

A remark on this clone: The CDR3 end falls 3 residues outside the read, so it is completed with the germline J gene. The chain recombines TRBV5-1 with TRBJ1-4; perhaps TRBD1 as D (5 bases). The V gene's germline CDR1 is SGHRS and CDR2 YFSETQ. The CDR3 length is 15 residues. V lost 3 bases, J lost 8 bases, and 17 bases lay in between. This CDR3 is CASSSNRNPGEKLFF. The CDR3 DNA, read in part, is TGCGCCAGCAGCTCGAATCGGAACCCAGGGGAAAAA.

About this clone: A junction end diverges from the germline sequence, so it may reflect a read error. The CDR3 goes on 3 residues after the read ends, and that part is filled in from the germline J gene. The V and J genes are TRBV7-7 and TRBJ2-3; possible D gene TRBD1, 7 bases. The CDR3 has 15 amino acids. Looked up from germline, CDR1 is SSHAT and CDR2 is FNYEAQ (reference sequence). The sequenced part of the CDR3 DNA is TGTGCTAGCAGCTTAAGGCGAACAGGGGAGGAGACG. Residues: CASSLRRTGEET. The full CDR3 reads CASSLRRTGEETQYF. The variable domain in full, with the rest retrieved from reference TRBV7-7 and TRBJ2-3, is GAGVSQSPRYKVTKRGQDVTLRCDPISSHATLYWYQQALGQGPEFLTYFNYEAQPDKSGLPSDRFSAERPEGSISTLTIQRTEQRDSAMYRCASSLRRTGEETQYFGPGTRLTVL.

As regards this clone: The read halts 3 residues ahead of the CDR3 end, with the missing end drawn from the germline J gene. The chain is built from TRBV7-2 and TRBJ2-2; 8 bases are shared with TRBD2. Germline loops: CDR1 SGHTA, CDR2 FQGNSA. The CDR3 is made up of 15 amino acids. CDR3 DNA (partial): TGTGCCAGCCGGCCGGGGGGGGCTGGGGCCAACGTG. It encodes CASRPGGAGANV. The CDR3 reads in full as CASRPGGAGANVLFF.

Of note for this clone: The read stops 3 residues short of the end of the CDR3; the missing end is completed from the germline J gene. This chain uses TRBV20-1 with TRBJ2-7; a weak D match, TRBD2 (6 bases). The CDR3 spans 15 residues. Trimming removed 4 bases from V and 5 bases from J, with 21 bases in between. CDR1 is DFQATT and CDR2 is SNEGSKA in the germline V gene (reference sequence). The sequenced CDR3 bases are TGCAGTGCTAACCCCCCCGGAGGGTGGATCGACGAG. It is translated as CSANPPGGWIDE. The CDR3 in full is CSANPPGGWIDEQYF.

As for this clone: The read finishes 3 residues shy of the CDR3 end, and the germline J gene is used to complete it. The J gene is TRBJ1-2, the V gene TRBV7-9; D possibly corresponds to TRBD1 (5 bases). Germline V gives CDR1 SEHNR, CDR2 FQNEAQ (reference sequence). V gave up 8 bases and J gave up 0 bases, with 16 bases separating them. The CDR3 runs 15 residues. The CDR3 sequence: CASGMRGSANYGYTF. The CDR3 bases that were read are TGTGCCAGCGGGATGAGGGGCAGCGCTAACTATGGC. The whole variable domain, filled in from reference TRBV7-9 and TRBJ1-2, reads DTGVSQNPRHKITKRGQNVTFRCDPISEHNRLYWYRQTLGQGPEFLTYFQNEAQLEKSRLLSDRFSAERPKGSFSTLEIQRTEQGDSAMYLCASGMRGSANYGYTFGSGTRLTVV.

Worth noting for this clone: The read falls 3 residues short of the CDR3 end, and the missing part is taken from the germline J gene. The chain joins TRBV7-8 to TRBJ1-2, with a tentative D call TRBD1 (5 bases). In germline, CDR1 is SGHVS, CDR2 FQNEAQ. The CDR3 length is 14 residues. Deletions cut 4 bases from V and 1 base from J, with 10 bases between. CDR3 amino acids: CASSWGGNNYGYTF. The part of the CDR3 DNA that was read is TGTGCCAGCAGCTGGGGGGGGAATAACTATGGC.

The CDR3 region is CASSQGGGYTQYF. Partial CDR3 DNA: TGTGCCAGCAGCCAGGGCGGGGGGTATACG. This chain joins TRBV7-3 and TRBJ2-3; 8 nucleotides agree with TRBD2. Read sequence stops 3 residues before the CDR3 end, and the germline J gene provides the missing end. Germline V CDR1 and CDR2: SGHTA, FQGTGA. J gave up 7 bases and V 5 bases, and 5 bases lay outside the gene matches. This CDR3 is built from 13 residues.

Turning to this clone: The observed sequence ends 3 residues before the CDR3 terminus, with the missing tail filled in from the germline J gene. The gene calls are TRBV6-1 and TRBJ2-3; D is possibly TRBD2 (6 bases). V lost 6 bases and J 6 bases, leaving 19 bases between the germline ends. This CDR3 comprises 15 residues. CDR1 and CDR2 from the germline V gene are MNHNS and SASEGT. CDR3 DNA (partial): TGTGCCAGCAGGGAAACGCAGGGACTTGGGGATACG. Encoded protein: CASRETQGLGDT. The whole CDR3 region reads CASRETQGLGDTQYF.

As for this clone: The read stops 3 residues short of the end of the CDR3; the missing end is completed from the germline J gene. V usage is TRBV20-1 and J usage is TRBJ2-3; the match to TRBD2 covers 11 bases. There are 14 residues in the CDR3. The V and J ends lost 5 bases and 1 base, in that order; junction bases with no gene match: 2. Germline V lookup: CDR1 DFQATT, CDR2 SNEGSKA (reference sequence). Incomplete CDR3 DNA: TGCAGTGCTCCGACTAGCGGGGGCACAGATACG. Amino acids: CSAPTSGGTDT. In full, the CDR3 is CSAPTSGGTDTQYF.

For this clone: The read terminates 3 residues ahead of where the CDR3 ends, so the germline J gene completes it. The chain uses TRBV7-8 and TRBJ2-3; TRBD2 matches at 10 bases. V lost 3 bases, J lost 1 base, and 7 bases stayed unmatched. The CDR3 has 17 residues. Germline assignment: CDR1 SGHVS and CDR2 FQNEAQ. The CDR3 region is CASSFASGRRGTDTQYF. The CDR3 DNA, read in part, is TGTGCCAGCAGCTTCGCTAGCGGGAGAAGGGGCACAGATACG.

As regards this clone: The observed sequence ends 3 residues before the CDR3 terminus, with the missing tail filled in from the germline J gene. The chain combines TRBV5-1 with TRBJ2-3; 11 bases fit TRBD1. V was clipped by 2 bases and J by 4 bases; unmatched bases: 3. Germline CDR1 is SGHRS and CDR2 is YFSETQ. The CDR3 totals 15 residues. The chain's CDR3 is CASSLRTGGPDTQYF. Partial CDR3 DNA: TGCGCCAGCAGCTTACGGACAGGGGGCCCAGATACG.

Remarks on this clone: The DNA ends 3 residues before the CDR3 does, and the rest of the CDR3 is filled in from the germline J gene. The V gene is TRBV7-2, the J gene TRBJ2-1; no firm D call. V was shortened by 5 bases and J by 2 bases, with 13 bases between the two germline ends. The CDR3 has 15 amino acids. Per the germline V gene, CDR1 is SGHTA and CDR2 is FQGNSA. The part of the CDR3 DNA that was read is TGTGCCAGCAGCACACGAACGCTGGCCTACAATGAG. Amino acid sequence: CASSTRTLAYNE. Given in full, the CDR3 is CASSTRTLAYNEQFF. The complete variable domain, with remaining parts taken from reference TRBV7-2 and TRBJ2-1, reads GAGVSQSPSNKVTEKGKDVELRCDPISGHTALYWYRQSLGQGLEFLIYFQGNSAPDKSGLPSDRFSAERTGGSVSTLTIQRTQQEDSAVYLCASSTRTLAYNEQFFGPGTRLTVL.